Below are 19 T cell receptor beta chains sequenced from a single sample in a study of T cells after posttransplantation cyclophosphamide. Sequenced by immunoSEQ multiplex PCR; TCRdb stores in-frame clones only, minus some. The data show about 3,000 clones, 70% to 90% seen once. Sequencing used CD8+ T cells sorted from PBMCs. These receptors were taken from a woman between 50 and 59 years old in good health and a related stem cell transplant donor.

The V gene is TRBV19, the J gene TRBJ1-1; D ambiguous. The germline V gene encodes CDR1 LNHDA and CDR2 SQIVND (reference sequence). Trimming took 8 bases from V and 6 from J, leaving 10 bases between them. The CDR3 is 11 residues long. The CDR3 DNA reads TGTGCCAGTTACTACGCCGCTGAAGCTTTCTTT. Translated: CASYYAAEAFF.

The chain carries TRBV19 and TRBJ2-1; 7 positions match TRBD1. Losses at the gene ends were 6 bases for V and 0 bases for J; bases not matched to a gene: 5. The germline CDR1 and CDR2 sequences are LNHDA and SQIVND (reference sequence). The CDR3 has 15 residues. In DNA, the CDR3 is TGTGCCAGTAGGGCAGGGGGAAGCTCCTACAATGAGCAGTTCTTC. Translated, it gives CASRAGGSSYNEQFF.

J is TRBJ1-2 and V is TRBV28, with D perhaps matching TRBD1 (6 bases). Trimming cost V 2 bases and J 8 bases, with 12 bases left between them. CDR3 size: 13 residues. CDR1 is MDHEN and CDR2 is SYDVKM in the germline V gene. The CDR3 bases are TGTGCCAGCAGTTTACGGGGGGCTGGGGGCTACACCTTC. Translating gives CASSLRGAGGYTF.

The rearrangement uses TRBV5-4 and TRBJ2-3; D might be TRBD2 (7 bases). CDR1 is SGHNT, CDR2 YYREEE, per germline (reference sequence). With 4 bases removed from V and 10 bases from J, the gap between germline ends came to 16 bases. This CDR3 spans 13 amino acids. The CDR3: CASSGEGGPSQYF. CDR3 bases: TGTGCCAGCAGCGGGGAGGGGGGACCTTCGCAGTATTTT.

The chain is built from TRBV7-9 and TRBJ2-7; D unresolved. This CDR3 spans 14 amino acids. V was cut by 3 bases and J by 0 bases, with 9 bases left in between. From germline, CDR1 is SEHNR and CDR2 FQNEAQ (reference sequence). CDR3: CASSLAGYSYEQYF. The CDR3 region has the DNA TGTGCCAGCAGCTTGGCAGGCTACTCCTACGAGCAGTACTTC.

The chain is built from TRBV27 and TRBJ1-1; perhaps TRBD1 as D (5 bases). CDR3 length equals 16 residues. Germline loops: CDR1 MNHEY, CDR2 SMNVEV (reference sequence). Trimming shortened V by 7 bases and J by 5 bases, and 23 bases separated the two germline ends. The DNA for the CDR3 is TGTGCCAGCAACCCTAGACAAGCAGGGATAACGACTGAAGCTTTCTTT. Translated: CASNPRQAGITTEAFF.

V and J are TRBV11-2 and TRBJ2-3; D gene ambiguous. V was pared by 5 bases and J by 2 bases, with 20 bases between. Germline V lookup: CDR1 SGHAT, CDR2 FQNNGV. The CDR3 is 17 residues long. CDR3: CASSVRPGSQITDTQYF. The CDR3 DNA is TGTGCCAGCAGCGTCCGGCCCGGGTCCCAAATCACAGATACGCAGTATTTT.

The gene calls are TRBV19 and TRBJ2-3, with 8 bases fitting TRBD1. Germline V gene sequence: CDR1 LNHDA, CDR2 SQIVND (reference sequence). There are 15 residues in the CDR3. With V trimmed by 4 bases and J by 5 bases, 8 bases remained unmatched. CDR3 protein: CASSREDRVEDTQYF. The CDR3 region has the DNA TGTGCCAGTAGTAGGGAGGACAGGGTTGAAGATACGCAGTATTTT.

CDR3 in amino acids: CASSLDRGNGYTF. The CDR3 DNA follows: TGCGCCAGCAGCCTTGACAGGGGAAATGGCTACACCTTC. V usage is TRBV5-1 and J usage is TRBJ1-2; 8 bases agree with TRBD1. The junction had 5 bases not matched to a gene; V was cut back by 4 bases and J by 6 bases. The V gene's germline CDR1 is SGHRS and CDR2 YFSETQ. The CDR3 contains 13 residues.

This clone occurred once. This CDR3 is also generated by other DNA sequences in the sample. The chain has TRBV9 and TRBJ2-1; D call uncertain. This CDR3 comprises 12 residues. Trimming left V 2 bases short and J 8 bases short, with 8 bases between. Germline V gives CDR1 SGDLS, CDR2 YYNGEE. CDR3 nucleotide sequence: TGTGCCAGCAGCGTTTTAGCCGATGAGCAGTTCTTC. Translated: CASSVLADEQFF.

The genes are TRBV9 and TRBJ1-6; 7 bases map to TRBD1. This CDR3 region has 14 residues. Germline V gives CDR1 SGDLS, CDR2 YYNGEE. Trimming removed 5 bases from V and 5 bases from J; junction bases left unmatched: 4. The CDR3 here is CASRDTGDNSPLHF. The CDR3 nucleotides are TGTGCCAGCAGAGATACAGGGGATAATTCACCCCTCCACTTT.

This rearrangement joins TRBV28 to TRBJ2-3, with D possibly being TRBD2 (5 bases). Per germline, CDR1 MDHEN and CDR2 SYDVKM. The CDR3 is made up of 14 amino acids. Trimming shortened V by 10 bases and J by 0 bases, and 14 bases separated the two germline ends. CDR3 region: CATQDGESTDTQYF. The DNA of the CDR3 is TGTGCCACCCAGGACGGGGAAAGCACAGATACGCAGTATTTT.

CDR3 nucleotides: TGTGCCAGCAGCCGGGGGGTGGGGCCCCAGCATTTT. This codes for CASSRGVGPQHF. This chain links TRBV11-2 with TRBJ1-5; tentative D call: TRBD1 (5 bases). Germline lookup yields CDR1 SGHAT and CDR2 FQNNGV. V lost 5 bases and J lost 9, with 11 bases in between. There are 12 residues in the CDR3.

The rearrangement joins TRBV7-3 to TRBJ2-2; 8 nucleotides align to TRBD2. The V segment lost 0 bases and the J segment 7 bases; nucleotides outside the gene matches: 13. The CDR3 is made up of 18 amino acids. Germline CDR1 is SGHTA and CDR2 is FQGTGA. CDR3 loop: CASSLTNLAAGAGGELFF. The CDR3 nucleotides read TGTGCCAGCAGCTTAACGAACCTAGCAGCGGGAGCGGGCGGGGAGCTGTTTTTT.

In nucleotides, the CDR3 is TGTGCCAGCATTTTTGCAGGTGGTTCTAGCACAGATACGCAGTATTTT. This encodes CASIFAGGSSTDTQYF. The rearrangement links TRBV7-9 to TRBJ2-3; D is unresolved. This CDR3 has 16 amino acids. Germline CDR1 is SEHNR and CDR2 is FQNEAQ (reference sequence). V was cut by 7 bases and J by 0 bases, with 17 bases left in between.

J is TRBJ1-1 and V is TRBV7-2; tentative D call: TRBD1 (5 bases). CDR1 SGHTA and CDR2 FQGNSA come from the germline V gene. V lost 5 bases and J lost 0, with 10 bases in between. There are 14 residues in the CDR3. The CDR3 coding sequence is TGTGCCAGCAGCCCAGGGATTATGAACACTGAAGCTTTCTTT. This encodes CASSPGIMNTEAFF.

This rearrangement joins TRBV2 to TRBJ2-2; D remains ambiguous. Trimming removed 4 bases at V and 2 bases at J, with 11 bases between. The germline gives CDR1 SNHLY, CDR2 FYNNEI. The CDR3 consists of 15 residues. The CDR3 region has the DNA TGTGCCAGCAGTGTGAGTCCGAGAAACACCGGGGAGCTGTTTTTT. Protein: CASSVSPRNTGELFF.

This clone is a singleton in its sample. The V and J genes are TRBV2 and TRBJ2-4, with 9 bases aligning to TRBD2. CDR3 length: 18 residues. After removal of 6 bases from V and 0 bases from J, the junction contained 12 bases not matched to a gene. Looked up from germline, CDR1 is SNHLY and CDR2 is FYNNEI. The CDR3 coding sequence is TGTGCCAGCAGGGTCGTTAGCGGGGGTTCCTTAGCCAAAAACATTCAGTACTTC. Its translation is CASRVVSGGSLAKNIQYF.

This sequence joins TRBV7-6 and TRBJ2-2; 8 bases fit TRBD2. The V gene's germline CDR1 is SGHVS and CDR2 FNYEAQ. Unmatched junction bases numbered 13, after V lost 3 bases and J lost 4 bases. The CDR3 loop spans 18 amino acids. This CDR3 reads CASSFLKRSGSFTGELFF. As DNA, the CDR3 is TGTGCCAGCAGCTTCCTAAAAAGGAGCGGGAGTTTCACCGGGGAGCTGTTTTTT.